This TCR beta chain was sequenced in a study of OX40 agonist ivuxolimab in advanced cancers. Background on the study: One hepatocellular carcinoma and two cutaneous melanoma patients partially responded. Study-wide results and caveats: On average, a greater number of expanded clones characterised CD8+ T cells relative to CD4+. Expansion of clones was among the lowest in partial responders at 0.1-3.0 mg/kg. CD4+ and CD8+ blood T cells expanded clonally by week 6 at 0.1 to 3.0 mg/kg.

Trimming pared 8 bases from V and 3 bases from J, leaving 7 bases between. CDR1 and CDR2 (germline): MDHEN, SYDVKM. The CDR3 spans 12 residues. As concerns this clone: The antigen is unknown.

Clones were read by immunoSEQ multiplex PCR, and TCRdb kept only the in-frame ones, dropping some. This table has 66,000 or so clones, 82% appearing once. This specimen was CD4+ or CD8+ T cells sorted from blood, taken in a trial of the OX40 agonist ivuxolimab. The chain is built from TRBV28 and TRBJ2-2; D unresolved. The source is an adult with an advanced solid tumor such as melanoma, head and neck, liver or kidney cancer. CDR3 coding DNA: TGTGCCAGCCTTTCATACACCGGGGAGCTGTTTTTT. Protein product: CASLSYTGELFF.